This T cell receptor beta chain stems from a study of OX40 agonist ivuxolimab in advanced cancers. Turning to the overall study: Ivuxolimab, which targeted the costimulatory receptor OX40 (CD134), was an agonistic, fully human IgG2 monoclonal antibody. Intravenous ivuxolimab was administered to patients every 2 weeks at six dose levels: 0.01, 0.1, 0.3, 1.5, 3 and 10 mg/kg. Among the roughly 50 dose-escalation patients, approximately 20 had hepatocellular carcinoma, roughly 15 melanoma, 9 renal cell carcinoma and 9 head and neck cancer. The dose-escalation cohort was roughly 80% male with a mean age of approximately 60 years, ranging from 23 to 79. Patients were allowed to have had prior anti-PD-1, anti-PD-L1 or anti-CTLA-4 therapy, and about 40% of the dose-escalation patients had been treated with checkpoint inhibitors. Three dose-escalation patients achieved partial responses, one with hepatocellular carcinoma and two with cutaneous melanoma. Peripheral TCRbeta sequencing aimed to test whether ivuxolimab altered TCR sequence diversity and caused clonal T-cell expansion. The paper reports the monotherapy dose-escalation portion (N of about 56 patients) of the phase I ivuxolimab trial. Findings and caveats that apply to the study as a whole: After ivuxolimab, expanded clones were on average more numerous among CD8+ T cells than among CD4+ T cells. Partial responders in the 0.1-3.0 mg/kg groups had among the lowest normalized peripheral clonal expansion, especially among CD8+ T cells. Antigen specificity was not determined for the clonally expanded peripheral T cells. Clonal expansion of both CD4+ and CD8+ blood T cells was observed from baseline to week 6 at doses 0.1 to 3.0 mg/kg. Low levels of normalized T-cell clonal expansion were also shown by some nonresponding patients.

For sequencing of the TCRbeta CDR3 region, genomic DNA was extracted from the sorted cells. The immunoSEQ Assay was used to sequence the TCRbeta CDR3 regions. TCRdb retrieved this table from immuneACCESS and kept in-frame rearrangements only. Not all clones are present; in checked studies, unresolved V genes account for under half, and no reason is known for the remainder. Present in this sample are 50,000 to 70,000 clones, around 84% of which were seen just once. Less than 2.5% of the sample goes to the ten largest clones. The trial excluded patients who had a history of autoimmune disease or were on systemic immunosuppression. Peripheral blood for TCR sequencing was collected from all dose cohorts at baseline, on cycle 4 day 1, and on cycle 7 day 1. The samples were taken from a phase I, first-in-human, multicenter, open-label dose-escalation trial of ivuxolimab. Adults with locally advanced or metastatic melanoma, renal cell carcinoma, hepatocellular carcinoma or head and neck squamous cell carcinoma were enrolled in the trial. Before TCR sequencing, CD4+ T cells and CD8+ T cells were sorted from peripheral blood as separate populations.

This clone was counted only a few times. The specificity of this receptor is unknown. No base-level quality is on record; no much larger clone is a single base apart. Sequencing used CD4+ or CD8+ T cells sorted from blood, obtained in a trial of the OX40 agonist ivuxolimab. The source of this sequence is an adult with an advanced solid tumor such as melanoma, head and neck, liver or kidney cancer.

This receptor has the CDR3 CASSLGLAIAGELFF. The sequenced DNA is TGTGCCAGCAGCCTTGGACTAGCTATAGCCGGGGAGCTGTTTTTT. The V and J genes are TRBV4-2 and TRBJ2-2; a stretch of 8 junction bases matches TRBD2. The germline V gene sets CDR1 to LGHNA and CDR2 to YNFKEQ. From V the trimming removes 4 bases and from J it removes 6 bases, while the gene matches leave 7 bases of the junction unaccounted for. The CDR3 holds 15 amino acids from the cysteine to the phenylalanine. Only CDR3 DNA is held: 45 bases, read in frame from base 1.